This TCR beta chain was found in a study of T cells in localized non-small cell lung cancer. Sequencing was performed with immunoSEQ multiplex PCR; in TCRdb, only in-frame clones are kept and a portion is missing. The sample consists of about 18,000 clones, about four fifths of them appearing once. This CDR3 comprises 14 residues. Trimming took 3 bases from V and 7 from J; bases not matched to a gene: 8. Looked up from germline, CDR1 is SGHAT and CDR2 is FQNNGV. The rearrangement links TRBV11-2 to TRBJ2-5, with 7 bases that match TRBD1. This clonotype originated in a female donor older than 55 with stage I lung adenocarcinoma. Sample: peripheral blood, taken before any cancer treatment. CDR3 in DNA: TGTGCCAGCAGCTTCCTGAGATGGACAGGGACCCAGTACTTC. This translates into CASSFLRWTGTQYF.